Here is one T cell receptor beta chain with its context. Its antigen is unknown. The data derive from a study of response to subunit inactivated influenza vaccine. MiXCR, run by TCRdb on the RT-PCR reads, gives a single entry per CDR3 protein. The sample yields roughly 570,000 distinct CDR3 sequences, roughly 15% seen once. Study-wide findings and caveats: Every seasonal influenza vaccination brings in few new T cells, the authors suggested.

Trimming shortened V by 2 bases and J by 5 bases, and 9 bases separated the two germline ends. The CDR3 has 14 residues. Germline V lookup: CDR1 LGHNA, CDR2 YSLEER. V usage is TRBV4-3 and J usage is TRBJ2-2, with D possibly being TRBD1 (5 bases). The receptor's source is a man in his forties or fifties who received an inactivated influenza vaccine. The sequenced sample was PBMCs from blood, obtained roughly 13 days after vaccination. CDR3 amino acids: CASSQRKGTGELFF. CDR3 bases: TGCGCCAGCAGCCAAAGAAAGGGGACCGGGGAGCTGTTTTTT.